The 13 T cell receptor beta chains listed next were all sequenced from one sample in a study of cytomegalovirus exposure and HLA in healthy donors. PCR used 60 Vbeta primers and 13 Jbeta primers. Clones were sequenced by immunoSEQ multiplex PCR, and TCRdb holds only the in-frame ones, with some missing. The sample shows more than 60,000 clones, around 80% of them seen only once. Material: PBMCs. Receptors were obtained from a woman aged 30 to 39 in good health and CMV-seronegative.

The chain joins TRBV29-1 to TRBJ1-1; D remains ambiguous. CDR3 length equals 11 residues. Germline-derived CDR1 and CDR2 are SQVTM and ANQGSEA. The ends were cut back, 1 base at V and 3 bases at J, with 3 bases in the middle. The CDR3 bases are TGCAGCGTTGAAGCAGACACTGAAGCTTTCTTT. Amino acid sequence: CSVEADTEAFF. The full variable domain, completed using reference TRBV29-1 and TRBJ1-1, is SAVISQKPSRDICQRGTSLTIQCQVDSQVTMMFWYRQQPGQSLTLIATANQGSEATYESGFVIDKFPISRPNLTFSTLTVSNMSPEDSSIYLCSVEADTEAFFGQGTRLTVV.

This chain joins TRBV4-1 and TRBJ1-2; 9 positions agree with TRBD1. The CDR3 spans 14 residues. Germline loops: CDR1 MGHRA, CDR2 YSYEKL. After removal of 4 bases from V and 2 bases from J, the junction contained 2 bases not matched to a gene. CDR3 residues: CASSPGQGNYGYTF. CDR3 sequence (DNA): TGCGCCAGCAGCCCCGGACAGGGGAACTATGGCTACACCTTC.

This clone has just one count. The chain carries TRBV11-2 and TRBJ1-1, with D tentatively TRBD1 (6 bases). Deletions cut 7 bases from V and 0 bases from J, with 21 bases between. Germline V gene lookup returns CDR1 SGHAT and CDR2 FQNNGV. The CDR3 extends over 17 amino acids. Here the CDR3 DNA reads TGTGCCAGCACCCATTGGACAGACTTCAATATGAACACTGAAGCTTTCTTT. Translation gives CASTHWTDFNMNTEAFF.

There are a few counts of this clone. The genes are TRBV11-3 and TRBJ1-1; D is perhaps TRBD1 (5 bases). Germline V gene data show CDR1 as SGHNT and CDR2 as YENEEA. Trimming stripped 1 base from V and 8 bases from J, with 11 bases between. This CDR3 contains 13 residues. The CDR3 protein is CASSLGAGREAFF. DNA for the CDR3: TGTGCCAGCAGCTTAGGAGCGGGACGGGAAGCTTTCTTT. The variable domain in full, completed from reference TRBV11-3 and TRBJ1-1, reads EAGVVQSPRYKIIEKKQPVAFWCNPISGHNTLYWYLQNLGQGPELLIRYENEEAVDDSQLPKDRFSAERLKGVDSTLKIQPAELGDSAVYLCASSLGAGREAFFGQGTRLTVV.

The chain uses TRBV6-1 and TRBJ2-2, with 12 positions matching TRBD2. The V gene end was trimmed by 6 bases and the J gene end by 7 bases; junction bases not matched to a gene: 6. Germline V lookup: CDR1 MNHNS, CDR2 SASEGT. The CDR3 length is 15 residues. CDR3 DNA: TGTGCCAGCAGCCCGACTAGCGGGAGTCGCGGGGAGCTGTTTTTT. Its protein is CASSPTSGSRGELFF.

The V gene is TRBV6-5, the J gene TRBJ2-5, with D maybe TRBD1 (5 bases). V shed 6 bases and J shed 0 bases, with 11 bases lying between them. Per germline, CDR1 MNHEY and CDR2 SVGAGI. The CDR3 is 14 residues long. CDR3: CASSRQLDQETQYF. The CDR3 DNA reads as TGTGCCAGCAGCCGACAGCTAGACCAAGAGACCCAGTACTTC.

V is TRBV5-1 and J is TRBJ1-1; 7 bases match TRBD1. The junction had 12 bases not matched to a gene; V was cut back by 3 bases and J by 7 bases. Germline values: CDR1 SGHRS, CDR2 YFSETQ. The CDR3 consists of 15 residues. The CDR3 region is CASSSGGTANIEAFF. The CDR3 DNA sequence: TGCGCCAGCAGCTCGGGCGGGACAGCGAATATTGAAGCTTTCTTT.

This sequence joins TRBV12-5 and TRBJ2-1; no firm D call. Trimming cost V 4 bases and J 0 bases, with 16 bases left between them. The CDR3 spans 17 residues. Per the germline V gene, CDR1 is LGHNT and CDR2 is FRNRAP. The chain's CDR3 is CASGSRSPPSSYNEQFF. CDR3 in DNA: TGTGCTAGTGGTTCCCGGTCCCCCCCTAGCTCCTACAATGAGCAGTTCTTC.

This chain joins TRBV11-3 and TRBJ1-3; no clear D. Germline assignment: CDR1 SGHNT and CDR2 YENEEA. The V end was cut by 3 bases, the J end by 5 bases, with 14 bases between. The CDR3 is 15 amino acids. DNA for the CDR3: TGTGCCAGCAGCTTTCGGACTGGATCCCGAAACACCATATATTTT. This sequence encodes CASSFRTGSRNTIYF.

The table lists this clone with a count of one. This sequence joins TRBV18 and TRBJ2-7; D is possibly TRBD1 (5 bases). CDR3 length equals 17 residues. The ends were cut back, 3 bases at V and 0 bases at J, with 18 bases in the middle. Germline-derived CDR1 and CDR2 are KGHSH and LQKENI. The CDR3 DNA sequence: TGTGCCAGCTCACCGATCTCTATCAGGGTGAGCTCCTACGAGCAGTACTTC. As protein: CASSPISIRVSSYEQYF.

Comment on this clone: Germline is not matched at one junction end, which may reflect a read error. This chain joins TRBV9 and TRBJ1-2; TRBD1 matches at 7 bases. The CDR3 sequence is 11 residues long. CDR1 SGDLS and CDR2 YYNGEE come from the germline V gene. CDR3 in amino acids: CASSGPGQPSF. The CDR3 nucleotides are TGTGCCAGCAGCGGTCCGGGACAGCCATCCTTC.

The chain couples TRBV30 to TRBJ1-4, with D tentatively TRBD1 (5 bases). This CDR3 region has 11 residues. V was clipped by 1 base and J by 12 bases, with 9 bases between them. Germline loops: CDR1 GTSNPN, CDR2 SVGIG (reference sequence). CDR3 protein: CAWSEGAELFF. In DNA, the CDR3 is TGTGCCTGGAGTGAAGGGGCGGAACTGTTTTTT.

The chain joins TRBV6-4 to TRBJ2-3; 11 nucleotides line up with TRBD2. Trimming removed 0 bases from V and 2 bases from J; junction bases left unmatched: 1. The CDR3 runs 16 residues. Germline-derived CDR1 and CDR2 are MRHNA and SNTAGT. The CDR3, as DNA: TGTGCCAGCAGTGACTCTAGCGGGGGGGCCACAGATACGCAGTATTTT. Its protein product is CASSDSSGGATDTQYF.